This T cell receptor (beta chain) came from a study of shared clonotypes between healthy human individuals (dated by TCRdb to 2018 to 2021). Study-wide context: The cohort comprised a couple of women and three men aged 18 to 49 years. For each donor, CD4 naive and CD4 memory were each run on three plates, CD8 naive on two plates, and CD8 memory on one plate. To estimate repertoire size and how much clonotype sharing occurs between individuals, the study deeply sequenced the blood TCR repertoires of 5 or 6 healthy adults. Libraries were prepared and TCR repertoires were sequenced by different laboratories using diverse techniques, in order to increase sequencing depth and limit assay-specific biases. Per donor, leukapheresis produced somewhere between about 0.94 and 9.5 billion PBMCs.

For the CD8 naive samples, CD45RO-negative cells were positively selected for CCR7, yielding a CD45RA+CCR7+ population from which TemRA cells were excluded. The donors were healthy, HIV-negative adults with no recently reported acute infections or vaccinations. Only Caucasian adults living in Nashville, Tennessee, USA were represented among the donors. Blood was obtained by leukapheresis, after which PBMCs were separated by Ficoll-Histopaque density gradient centrifugation and cryopreserved in liquid nitrogen vapor phase. Analytical flow cytometry was used to check the purity and quantity of each magnetically sorted T cell population. Each sorted fraction had its genomic DNA isolated and then quantified by UV absorbance on a Nanodrop 2000c. The germline V gene yields WSHSY for CDR1 and SAAADI for CDR2. From the cysteine up to the phenylalanine, the CDR3 has a length of 13 residues. Only the CDR3 portion is preserved as DNA: 39 bases, with reading frame beginning at the first base. V is clipped by 5 bases and J by 3 bases, and the sequence between their germline boundaries is 11 bases long.

A remark on this clone: Its cognate antigen has yet to be identified. Base qualities are missing; no much larger clone stands one base away.

TCR CDR3 regions were amplified from genomic DNA by multiplex PCR using the deep immunoSEQ assay. Extracted genomic DNA from each cell subset was distributed evenly across all wells of several immunoSEQ 96-well plates, and each plate was treated as a replicate. For sorted subsets, each replicate PCR was loaded with approximately 0.2 ug genomic DNA, equivalent to about 30,000 T cell genomes. Purified libraries were measured with a Qubit 3.0 fluorometer, size-checked on a Bioanalyzer 2100, and measured again with the KAPA Library Quantification kit. Each immunoSEQ 96-well plate was sequenced on its own single-read 150-cycle Illumina NextSeq 550 flow cell. As for the original processing: Because only junctional sequences without quality scores were contained in the immunoSEQ output, filtering matching that applied to full-length reads could not be performed. Sequences were annotated with PyIR, a Python wrapper for IgBLAST v1.9, using IMGT germline references to assign V/J genes and CDR3. Any read was removed if the V/J assignment was weak (E-value above 1e-6), the CDR3 was missing, or the read contained stop codons, out-of-frame junctions, or ambiguous translated residues. V3J clonotypes were defined as sequences sharing the same inferred V gene, J gene, and CDR3 amino acid sequence. Percentage overlap between repertoires was computed as shared unique clonotypes divided by the size of the smaller repertoire. Three approaches were used to assess repertoire richness: RTK rarefaction, the Chao1 estimator, and Recon v2.1 estimates of unobserved clonotypes. Generation probabilities were computed with OLGA for all TCRbeta clonotypes obtained by the gDNA method from several donors. The clones in this table, taken by TCRdb from immuneACCESS, are in-frame only. Not every clone is retained; where verified, under half of the shortfall comes from an unresolved V gene, and the cause of the rest is unknown. Clone size and V and J calls were adopted from that table, with D and trimming inferred from the DNA. This sample holds 600,000 or so clones; 98% were observed only once. In total, the top ten clones hold more than 0.3% of the sample.

Study-level results and caveats: Higher generation probabilities were observed for clonotypes shared by all four sorted-subset donors than for non-shared clonotypes. Incomplete sequencing was indicated by rarefaction of sorted-subset datasets, despite the large sequencing depth. Across a few donors, about 5% of naive CD4, over 3% of naive CD8, 2.3% of memory CD4, and around 0.4% of memory CD8 clonotypes were shared. Only blood was sampled, and tissue TCR repertoires likely differ from those in blood. The small number of donors limited the genetic and exposure-history diversity represented. Larger estimated clonotype richness was generally found for naive subsets than for memory subsets. Pairwise subsampling indicated that sequencing depth was expected to affect the degree of clonotype sharing among donors.

The receptor was isolated from a man aged 25-40 years in good health. The source material was naive CD8+ T cells sorted from blood. Reading the label with the study, this specimen's cell subset or site is: CD45RA+CCR7+. The chain joins TRBV10-2 to TRBJ2-7; the D gene is not confidently resolved. This receptor has the CDR3 CASSLGLGYEQYF. The base sequence is TGCGCCAGCAGTCTCGGCCTGGGCTACGAGCAGTACTTC.